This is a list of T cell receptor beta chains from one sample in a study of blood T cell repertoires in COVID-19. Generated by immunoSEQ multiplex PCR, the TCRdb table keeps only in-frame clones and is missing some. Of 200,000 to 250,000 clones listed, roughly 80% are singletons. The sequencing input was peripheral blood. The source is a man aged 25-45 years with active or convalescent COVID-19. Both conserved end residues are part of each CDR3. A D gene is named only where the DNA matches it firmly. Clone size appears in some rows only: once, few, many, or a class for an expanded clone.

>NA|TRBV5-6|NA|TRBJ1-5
TGTGCCAGCAGCTCGTTTAGCGGCAATCAGCCCCAGCATTTT
CASSSFSGNQPQHF
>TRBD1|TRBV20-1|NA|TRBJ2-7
TGCAGTGCTAGCGGCCGGGACAGGACCTTC
CSASGRDRTF
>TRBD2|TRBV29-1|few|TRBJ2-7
TGCAGCGTTTCGGGACTAGCCTACGAGCAGTACTTC
CSVSGLAYEQYF
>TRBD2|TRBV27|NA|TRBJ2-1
TGTGCCAGCAGTTTAGGTCCTAGCGGGATCCATGGCGATGAGCAGTTCTTC
CASSLGPSGIHGDEQFF
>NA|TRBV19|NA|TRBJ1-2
TGTGCCAGTAGTATGGCAGGGACTTTGAGTGGCTACACCTTC
CASSMAGTLSGYTF
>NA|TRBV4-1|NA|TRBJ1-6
TGCGCCAGCAGCCAGGACTTACGACAGGCGGCCTCACCCCTCCACTTT
CASSQDLRQAASPLHF
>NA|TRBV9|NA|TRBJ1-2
TGTGCCAGCAGCGTAGATTTCGGAGGAAGGGGCTACACCTTC
CASSVDFGGRGYTF
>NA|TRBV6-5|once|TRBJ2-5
TGTGCCAGCACTCCCCGAGGAGGGAGGGGGGAGACCCAGTACTTC
CASTPRGGRGETQYF
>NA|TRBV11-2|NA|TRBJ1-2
TGTGCCAGCAGTTGGGACACTAACTATGGCTACACCTTC
CASSWDTNYGYTF
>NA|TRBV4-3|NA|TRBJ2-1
TGCGCCAGCAGCCAAGACACGGGATTCTCCGGGGAGCAGTTCTTC
CASSQDTGFSGEQFF
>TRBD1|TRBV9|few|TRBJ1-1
TGTGCCAGCAGCACAACGTCCGGGACAGATCCTTTCTTT
CASSTTSGTDPFF
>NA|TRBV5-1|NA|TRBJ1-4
TGCGCCAGCAGCCAAGGGACTGTCGGCGAAAAACTGTTTTTT
CASSQGTVGEKLFF
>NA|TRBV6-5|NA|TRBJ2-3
TGTGCCAGCAGTTACTCGGGCTGGGCAGATACGCAGTATTTT
CASSYSGWADTQYF
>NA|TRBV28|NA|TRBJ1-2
TGTGCCAGCGGTTCGGGCAGGGGAAGGAATGGCTACACCTTC
CASGSGRGRNGYTF
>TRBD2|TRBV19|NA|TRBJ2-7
TGTGCCAGTAGCCCTACTAGCGGGGTTACCTACGAGCAGTACTTC
CASSPTSGVTYEQYF
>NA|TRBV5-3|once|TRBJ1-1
TGTGCCAGAAGCTGGCCGCTGGCTTTGGGGGCGCGGAGGTCAGCTTTCTTT
CARSWPLALGARRSAFF
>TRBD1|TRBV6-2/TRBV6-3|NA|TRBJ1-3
TGTGCCAGCAGTCTGACAGGGGCCAGCTCTGGAAACACCATATATTTT
CASSLTGASSGNTIYF
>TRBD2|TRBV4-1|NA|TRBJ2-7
TGCGCCAGCAGCCCCAACGATTGGGCTAGCGGCCCCTACGAGCAGTACTTC
CASSPNDWASGPYEQYF
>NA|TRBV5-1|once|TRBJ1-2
TGCGCCAGCAGCTTGGGGGGCGGTGAGGTTGGCTACACCTTC
CASSLGGGEVGYTF
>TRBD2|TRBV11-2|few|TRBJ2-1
TGTGCCAGCAGCTTACTCTCAGCGGGAGGGAATGAGCAGTTCTTC
CASSLLSAGGNEQFF
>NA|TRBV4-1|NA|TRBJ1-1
TGCGCCAGCAGCCAACCTGGACAGACTGAAGCTTTCTTT
CASSQPGQTEAFF
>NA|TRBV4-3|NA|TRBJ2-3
TGCGCCAGCAGCCGCGCCGGTGGGAGAGCCACAGATACGCAGTATTTT
CASSRAGGRATDTQYF
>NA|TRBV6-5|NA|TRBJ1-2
TGTGCCAGCAACCCCATATCCCCCGAGAGCTACACCTTC
CASNPISPESYTF
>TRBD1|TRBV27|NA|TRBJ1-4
TGTGCCAGCAGTTTTTTTATCGGGACAGGGTCCACTGCAACTAATGAAAAACTGTTTTTT
CASSFFIGTGSTATNEKLFF
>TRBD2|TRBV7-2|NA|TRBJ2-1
TGTGCCAGCAGCGCCTTGCGGGAGAGCTACAATGAGCAGTTCTTC
CASSALRESYNEQFF
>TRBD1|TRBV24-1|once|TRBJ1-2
TGTGCCACCAGTGATGCAGGGGGCGAAGGTGGTGGCTACACCTTC
CATSDAGGEGGGYTF
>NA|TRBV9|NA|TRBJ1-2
TGTGCCAGCAGCGACCCTCCGGGGAGAGGAGGGGGCTACACCTTC
CASSDPPGRGGGYTF
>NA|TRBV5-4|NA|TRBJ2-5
TGTGCCAGCAGCCCAGGACAGCTGTACCAAGAGACCCAGTACTTC
CASSPGQLYQETQYF
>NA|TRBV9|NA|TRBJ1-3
TGTGCCAGCAGCGTAACCCCTTATCGGGGGATTGGAAACACCATATATTTT
CASSVTPYRGIGNTIYF
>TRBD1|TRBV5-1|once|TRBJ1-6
TGCGCCAGCAGCCCCACAGGGGGAGGGAAAAATTCACCCCTCCACTTT
CASSPTGGGKNSPLHF
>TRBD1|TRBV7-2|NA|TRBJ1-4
TGTGCCAGCAGCAAGGACAGGGGGGTTGTGGCTGAAAAACTGTTTTTT
CASSKDRGVVAEKLFF
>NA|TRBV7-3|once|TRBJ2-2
TGTGCCAGCAGCTTAGGGGGCAACCGGGAGCTGTTTTTT
CASSLGGNRELFF
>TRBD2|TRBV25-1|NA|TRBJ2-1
TGTGCCATGGGACTAGCGGGAGGGCCAAGGTACAATGAGCAGTTCTTC
CAMGLAGGPRYNEQFF
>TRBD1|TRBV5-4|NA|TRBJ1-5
TGTGCCAGCAGCCAAGGGACAGGCAATCAGCCCCAGCATTTT
CASSQGTGNQPQHF
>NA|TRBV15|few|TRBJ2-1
TGTGCCACCAGTCCCACCGGACTGTTGAGCTCCTACAATGAGCAGTTCTTC
CATSPTGLLSSYNEQFF
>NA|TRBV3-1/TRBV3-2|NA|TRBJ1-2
TGTGCCAGCAGCCAAGAGTCCTACTATGGCTACACCTTC
CASSQESYYGYTF
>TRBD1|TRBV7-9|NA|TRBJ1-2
TGTGCCAGCAGCCCACGGACAGGTCATAACTATGGCTACACCTTC
CASSPRTGHNYGYTF
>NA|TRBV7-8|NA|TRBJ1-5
TGTGCCAGCAGCTTCGGGGGGGCCTATCAGCCCCAGCATTTT
CASSFGGAYQPQHF
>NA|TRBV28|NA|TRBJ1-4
TGTGCCAGCAGTCCTCCTGCCAGTTCATCGGAAAAACTGTTTTTT
CASSPPASSSEKLFF
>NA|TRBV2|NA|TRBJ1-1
TGTGCCAGCAGCCCGGAGATAAGCGGCACTGAAGCTTTCTTT
CASSPEISGTEAFF
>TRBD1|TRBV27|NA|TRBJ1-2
TGTGCCAGCAGTACAAACCGGGACAGGAACTATGGCTACACCTTC
CASSTNRDRNYGYTF